The 20 T cell receptor beta chains below all came from one sample that was sequenced in a study of CD8 T cells in ankylosing spondylitis. TCRdb reprocessed the 5' RACE reads via MiXCR and lists one record per CDR3 protein. The sample comprises approximately 350,000 distinct CDR3 sequences, roughly 14% of which are singletons, and around 1% rests with the top ten. Sequencing used blood, either unsorted or a sorted T cell fraction (not recorded which). Source of these receptors: a male donor with ankylosing spondylitis or in good health (not recorded which).

This clonotype appeared a few times. The chain employs TRBV12-3 or TRBV12-4 and TRBJ1-2, with 9 bases that match TRBD1. Trimming cost V 6 bases and J 4 bases; bases outside gene matches: 3. This CDR3 has 13 residues. CDR3 DNA: TGTGCCAGCAGCATGACAGGGGGCTATGGCTACACCTTC. This gives the protein CASSMTGGYGYTF.

This chain links TRBV3-1 with TRBJ2-1; maybe TRBD1 (6 bases). This CDR3 is built from 15 residues. The germline gives CDR1 LGHDT, CDR2 YNNKEL (reference sequence). V shed 4 bases and J shed 5 bases, with 15 bases lying between them. CDR3 bases: TGTGCCAGCAGCCGGGGGCTAGCTGTAGACAATGAGCAGTTCTTC. Amino acids: CASSRGLAVDNEQFF.

This chain uses TRBV7-9 with TRBJ1-2, with 11 nucleotides matching TRBD1. This CDR3 spans 15 amino acids. The V and J ends lost 0 bases and 8 bases, in that order; junction bases with no gene match: 5. Germline V gives CDR1 SEHNR, CDR2 FQNEAQ (reference sequence). CDR3 sequence: CASSLADRGREGYTF. CDR3 DNA: TGTGCCAGCAGCTTAGCGGACAGGGGGCGAGAAGGCTACACCTTC.

The chain is built from TRBV20-1 and TRBJ2-7; no definite D call. Trimming left V 4 bases short and J 2 bases short, with 15 bases between. The CDR3 covers 14 residues. CDR1 and CDR2 (germline): DFQATT, SNEGSKA (reference sequence). CDR3 region: CSAIPMDVAYEQYF. CDR3 in DNA: TGCAGTGCTATCCCCATGGACGTAGCCTACGAGCAGTACTTC.

In this sample, this clonotype turned up a few times. For the CDR3, the DNA is TGTGCCAGCAGTCCAAGCTACCCTGGGGCCAACGTCCTGACTTTC. Amino acids: CASSPSYPGANVLTF. This chain connects TRBV12-3 or TRBV12-4 to TRBJ2-6; D gene unclear. CDR3 length equals 15 residues. The ends were cut back, 5 bases at V and 2 bases at J, with 10 bases in the middle.

The chain joins TRBV6-5 to TRBJ2-2, with 9 positions matching TRBD2. Trimming at V came to 2 bases and at J to 10 bases, leaving 8 bases not matched to a gene. The germline CDR1 and CDR2 sequences are MNHEY and SVGAGI. The CDR3 length is 15 residues. The CDR3 sequence: CASSYDRGGAQELFF. CDR3 DNA sequence: TGTGCCAGCAGTTACGATCGCGGGGGGGCCCAGGAGCTGTTTTTT.

The table lists this clonotype with a few counts. The genes are TRBV5-1 and TRBJ2-3; weak D call: TRBD1 (6 bases). The germline V gene has CDR1 SGHRS and CDR2 YFSETQ. The CDR3 has 14 amino acids. The V gene lost 3 bases and the J gene lost 2 bases, with 10 bases spanning the gap. The CDR3 here is CASSSRQDTDTQYF. DNA of the CDR3: TGCGCCAGCAGCTCTCGACAGGACACAGATACGCAGTATTTT.

This clonotype came up a few times. This chain joins TRBV12-3 or TRBV12-4 and TRBJ2-7; D possibly matches TRBD1 or TRBD2 (5 bases each). This CDR3 spans 15 amino acids. The ends were cut back, 3 bases at V and 6 bases at J, with 18 bases in the middle. CDR3 region: CASSLQSGTNPEQYF. The CDR3, as DNA: TGTGCCAGCAGTTTGCAATCCGGGACGAACCCCGAGCAGTACTTC.

This clonotype was recorded a few times. The rearrangement links TRBV12-3 or TRBV12-4 to TRBJ2-3, with TRBD2 identical over 11 bases. The CDR3 extends over 16 amino acids. J lost 3 bases, V lost 6 bases, and 8 bases had no gene match. CDR3 in DNA: TGTGCCAGCAGGCCGCAGGGACTAGCGGCAACAGATACGCAGTATTTT. Protein product: CASRPQGLAATDTQYF.

The V and J genes are TRBV12-3 or TRBV12-4 and TRBJ1-3; no reliable D call. Deletions cut 3 bases from V and 8 bases from J, with 11 bases between. The CDR3 is 13 residues long. DNA for the CDR3: TGTGCCAGCAGTTTCGGGCCCGGGGACACCATATATTTT. Residues: CASSFGPGDTIYF.

A few counts support this clonotype. The chain has TRBV3-1 and TRBJ2-5; D remains unclear. Looked up from germline, CDR1 is LGHDT and CDR2 is YNNKEL (reference sequence). This CDR3 region has 14 residues. V was trimmed by 1 base and J by 5 bases, leaving 11 bases between them. CDR3 in DNA: TGTGCCAGCAGCCAAGGAACGGCTTGGGAGACCCAGTACTTC. Translating gives CASSQGTAWETQYF.

CDR3 sequence (DNA): TGTGCCAGCAGCTTAGACCCAGGCGAGGGGACAGATACGCAGTATTTT. Translating gives CASSLDPGEGTDTQYF. The chain couples TRBV7-2 to TRBJ2-3; D might be TRBD1 or TRBD2, each matching 5 bases. This CDR3 has 16 residues. The V gene lost 1 base and the J gene lost 3 bases, with 14 bases spanning the gap. Germline lookup yields CDR1 SGHTA and CDR2 FQGNSA. The full variable domain, its missing parts supplied by reference TRBV7-2 and TRBJ2-3, is GAGVSQSPSNKVTEKGKDVELRCDPISGHTALYWYRQSLGQGLEFLIYFQGNSAPDKSGLPSDRFSAERTGGSVSTLTIQRTQQEDSAVYLCASSLDPGEGTDTQYFGPGTRLTVL.

This clonotype turned up a few times. The rearrangement links TRBV5-1 to TRBJ2-5; the match to TRBD2 covers 10 bases. The junction had 2 bases not matched to a gene; V was cut back by 4 bases and J by 5 bases. CDR3 length: 13 amino acids. The V gene's germline CDR1 is SGHRS and CDR2 YFSETQ. The CDR3 nucleotides are TGCGCCAGCAGCCAGGGACTAGCGGAGACCCAGTACTTC. Translating gives CASSQGLAETQYF. Drawing the rest from reference TRBV5-1 and TRBJ2-5, the complete variable domain is KAGVTQTPRYLIKTRGQQVTLSCSPISGHRSVSWYQQTPGQGLQFLFEYFSETQRNKGNFPGRFSGRQFSNSRSEMNVSTLELGDSALYLCASSQGLAETQYFGPGTRLLVL.

The chain uses TRBV3-1 and TRBJ2-1, with 12 bases fitting TRBD2. The V and J ends lost 7 bases and 4 bases, in that order; junction bases with no gene match: 11. Germline V CDR1 and CDR2: LGHDT, YNNKEL (reference sequence). The CDR3 loop spans 17 amino acids. CDR3 amino acids: CASTRDLAGGLYNEQFF. The CDR3 DNA sequence: TGTGCCAGCACCCGGGATCTAGCGGGAGGGTTGTACAATGAGCAGTTCTTC.

In its sample, this clonotype was seen a few times. The rearrangement uses TRBV5-1 and TRBJ2-3, with TRBD2 matching over 10 bases. In germline, CDR1 is SGHRS, CDR2 YFSETQ. The V gene end was trimmed by 3 bases and the J gene end by 5 bases; junction bases not matched to a gene: 12. The CDR3 is 17 amino acids. CDR3 coding DNA: TGCGCCAGCAGCTCAACTAGCAGCGGGGGGGCTGGAGATACGCAGTATTTT. Encoded protein: CASSSTSSGGAGDTQYF. Full variable domain (rest looked up from reference TRBV5-1 and TRBJ2-3): KAGVTQTPRYLIKTRGQQVTLSCSPISGHRSVSWYQQTPGQGLQFLFEYFSETQRNKGNFPGRFSGRQFSNSRSEMNVSTLELGDSALYLCASSSTSSGGAGDTQYFGPGTRLTVL.

This clonotype was found many times. V and J are TRBV2 and TRBJ2-1; 9 bases match TRBD1. Germline V gives CDR1 SNHLY, CDR2 FYNNEI. V was pared by 6 bases and J by 9 bases, with 15 bases of the junction left unmatched. The CDR3 is 16 residues long. Here the CDR3 reads CASRYSRDRVPSEQFF. CDR3 bases: TGTGCCAGCAGATATTCCCGGGACAGGGTCCCCAGTGAGCAGTTCTTC.

This sequence joins TRBV7-2 and TRBJ1-5; the D gene is possibly TRBD1 (5 bases). This CDR3 is built from 13 residues. Trimming took off 3 bases at V and 7 bases at J, with 10 bases between the two ends. CDR1 is SGHTA and CDR2 is FQGNSA in the germline V gene. The CDR3 protein is CASSFAGKQPQHF. The CDR3 bases are TGTGCCAGCAGCTTCGCAGGGAAACAGCCCCAGCATTTT.

In this sample, this clonotype turned up many times. CDR3: CASSLATSVSRTDTQYF. The CDR3 coding sequence is TGCGCCAGCAGCTTGGCTACTAGCGTTTCGCGCACAGATACGCAGTATTTT. This sequence joins TRBV5-1 and TRBJ2-3, with 7 bases fitting TRBD2. The germline V gene encodes CDR1 SGHRS and CDR2 YFSETQ. The CDR3 has 17 residues. V shed 0 bases, J shed 1 base, and the junction held 8 bases outside the gene matches.

This rearrangement joins TRBV7-9 to TRBJ1-1; no clear D gene. The V and J ends lost 3 bases and 5 bases respectively, with 19 bases between them. CDR1 and CDR2 from the germline V gene are SEHNR and FQNEAQ (reference sequence). The CDR3 runs to 16 residues. CDR3 sequence reads: CASSFMSSVGSTEAFF. CDR3 bases: TGTGCCAGCAGCTTCATGTCGTCGGTGGGGAGTACTGAAGCTTTCTTT.

The V and J genes are TRBV12-3 or TRBV12-4 and TRBJ2-2, with 9 bases that match TRBD2. Trimming cost V 3 bases and J 6 bases; bases outside gene matches: 8. This CDR3 has 16 residues. The CDR3 DNA reads as TGTGCCAGCAGTTTTAGGGCGGGGGGGCCGTCCGGGGAGCTGTTTTTT. This sequence encodes CASSFRAGGPSGELFF.